The 18 T cell receptor beta chains below all came from one sample that was sequenced in a study of cytomegalovirus exposure and HLA in healthy donors. The PCR was carried out with 60 Vbeta primers and 13 Jbeta primers. The table came from immunoSEQ multiplex PCR; TCRdb's copy has only in-frame clones and leaves some out. Here the sample spans roughly 100,000 clones, about four fifths being singletons. Material for sequencing was PBMCs. These receptor sequences come from a man aged 25-40 years in good health and CMV-seronegative.

The V and J genes are TRBV4-2 and TRBJ2-6; the D is unclear. The V end lost 1 base, the J end lost 0 bases, and 4 bases lay between the germline ends. The CDR3 covers 15 residues. Germline loops: CDR1 LGHNA, CDR2 YNFKEQ. The CDR3 sequence is CASSQGGSGANVLTF. The CDR3 nucleotides are TGTGCCAGCAGCCAAGGAGGCTCTGGGGCCAACGTCCTGACTTTC.

This chain uses TRBV30 with TRBJ2-5; D is uncertain. Between the trimmed V and J ends, which lost 0 bases and 4 bases, there was a span of 9 bases. Germline loops: CDR1 GTSNPN, CDR2 SVGIG (reference sequence). The CDR3 contains 13 residues. The CDR3, as DNA: TGTGCCTGGAGTGTTCGGGTTAGAGAGACCCAGTACTTC. This codes for CAWSVRVRETQYF.

The genes are TRBV5-4 and TRBJ2-5; possible D gene TRBD2, 5 bases. CDR1 and CDR2 from the germline V gene are SGHNT and YYREEE (reference sequence). The V gene lost 2 bases and the J gene lost 3 bases, with 8 bases spanning the gap. The CDR3 extends over 13 amino acids. CDR3 residues: CASSFRDKETQYF. CDR3 DNA sequence: TGTGCCAGCAGCTTCCGGGATAAAGAGACCCAGTACTTC. The full variable domain, its missing parts supplied by reference TRBV5-4 and TRBJ2-5, is ETGVTQSPTHLIKTRGQQVTLRCSSQSGHNTVSWYQQALGQGPQFIFQYYREEENGRGNFPPRFSGLQFPNYSSELNVNALELDDSALYLCASSFRDKETQYFGPGTRLLVL.

The chain recombines TRBV19 with TRBJ1-1; D call uncertain. The germline CDR1 and CDR2 sequences are LNHDA and SQIVND (reference sequence). The length of the CDR3 is 15 residues. Trimming shortened V by 1 base and J by 1 base, and 10 bases separated the two germline ends. DNA of the CDR3: TGTGCCAGTAGTATAGCCCCCCGGGGGAACACTGAAGCTTTCTTT. Translating gives CASSIAPRGNTEAFF. Full variable domain (missing parts from reference TRBV19 and TRBJ1-1): DGGITQSPKYLFRKEGQNVTLSCEQNLNHDAMYWYRQDPGQGLRLIYYSQIVNDFQKGDIAEGYSVSREKKESFPLTVTSAQKNPTAFYLCASSIAPRGNTEAFFGQGTRLTVV.

The chain joins TRBV29-1 to TRBJ2-6; no clear D. Trimming took 6 bases from V and 0 from J, leaving 6 bases between them. CDR1 SQVTM and CDR2 ANQGSEA come from the germline V gene. The CDR3 spans 13 residues. CDR3 sequence: CSVESSGANVLTF. Here the CDR3 DNA reads TGCAGCGTGGAGAGCTCTGGGGCCAACGTCCTGACTTTC.

This chain joins TRBV7-3 and TRBJ2-3; D remains unclear. CDR3 size: 13 residues. Germline CDR1 is SGHTA and CDR2 is FQGTGA. V dropped 5 bases and J dropped 1 base, with 7 bases sitting between them. CDR3 sequence: CASSVAGTDTQYF. As DNA, the CDR3 is TGTGCCAGCAGCGTGGCTGGCACAGATACGCAGTATTTT.

The V and J genes are TRBV27 and TRBJ2-3; 7 bases line up with TRBD2. The ends lost 7 bases at V and 3 bases at J; junction bases unmatched: 10. The CDR3 extends over 15 amino acids. The germline V gene encodes CDR1 MNHEY and CDR2 SMNVEV (reference sequence). CDR3 protein: CASTSRGRGTDTQYF. The CDR3 DNA reads TGTGCCAGCACTTCCCGCGGGAGAGGGACAGATACGCAGTATTTT.

This clone has a handful of counts. The V gene is TRBV10-3, the J gene TRBJ1-3; D is perhaps TRBD1 (6 bases). Trimming removed 8 bases at V and 0 bases at J, with 8 bases between. CDR1 and CDR2 (germline): ENHRY, SYGVKD. The CDR3 has 13 residues. The CDR3 reads CAIRTDSGNTIYF. DNA for the CDR3: TGTGCCATCCGGACAGACTCTGGAAACACCATATATTTT.

The rearrangement links TRBV6-5 to TRBJ1-2, with 12 bases aligning to TRBD1. J lost 5 bases, V lost 2 bases, and 3 bases had no gene match. The length of the CDR3 is 15 residues. Germline-derived CDR1 and CDR2 are MNHEY and SVGAGI. The CDR3 DNA sequence: TGTGCCAGCAGTTACGGGACAGGGGGCGGGTATGGCTACACCTTC. This sequence encodes CASSYGTGGGYGYTF.

The chain uses TRBV5-1 and TRBJ2-1, with 8 bases identical to TRBD2. The CDR3 loop spans 14 amino acids. The V gene's germline CDR1 is SGHRS and CDR2 YFSETQ. The junction had 4 bases not matched to a gene; V was cut back by 0 bases and J by 8 bases. The CDR3 spells CASSLARTSYEQFF. DNA of the CDR3: TGCGCCAGCAGCTTGGCAAGGACTAGCTATGAGCAGTTCTTC.

V is TRBV4-2 and J is TRBJ2-7; 9 nucleotides agree with TRBD2. Germline V CDR1 and CDR2: LGHNA, YNFKEQ. CDR3 length equals 16 residues. Trimming at V came to 1 base and at J to 0 bases, leaving 4 bases not matched to a gene. Here the CDR3 reads CASSQGLAGNSYEQYF. In DNA form, the CDR3 reads TGTGCCAGCAGCCAAGGTCTAGCGGGAAACTCCTACGAGCAGTACTTC.

The V call is TRBV21-1, the J call TRBJ1-5. TRBV21-1 is assigned pseudogene status. This CDR3 has 15 amino acids. The CDR3 protein is CASSRRRGLNQPQHF. The DNA of the CDR3 is TGTGCCAGCAGCCGACGACGCGGATTAAATCAGCCCCAGCATTTT.

The chain recombines TRBV5-1 with TRBJ2-3, with D possibly being TRBD1 (6 bases). Trimming stripped 2 bases from V and 2 bases from J, with 9 bases between. CDR3 size: 14 residues. Germline V lookup: CDR1 SGHRS, CDR2 YFSETQ. This chain's CDR3 is CASSFGQFTDTQYF. Here the CDR3 DNA reads TGCGCCAGCAGCTTTGGACAGTTCACAGATACGCAGTATTTT.

The chain employs TRBV6-1 and TRBJ2-1; D unresolved. Trimming cost V 6 bases and J 5 bases, with 11 bases left between them. The CDR3 covers 13 residues. The germline CDR1 and CDR2 sequences are MNHNS and SASEGT. CDR3 bases: TGTGCCAGCAGCCCAAAGCCTGACAATGAGCAGTTCTTC. It yields the protein CASSPKPDNEQFF.

The V gene is TRBV7-2, the J gene TRBJ2-5; 9 bases map to TRBD2. The CDR3 covers 17 residues. The germline CDR1 and CDR2 sequences are SGHTA and FQGNSA. The J segment lost 4 bases and the V segment lost 1 base, leaving 10 bases of the junction unmatched. Here the CDR3 DNA reads TGTGCCAGCAGCTTAGTGTCGGCGGGGGGGAGAGGAGAGACCCAGTACTTC. It yields the protein CASSLVSAGGRGETQYF.

In the case of this clone: One base separates it from a far larger clone, so it is likely a read error. The genes are TRBV4-1 and TRBJ2-1, with TRBD2 matching 11 bases. The CDR3 is 16 residues long. The germline V gene encodes CDR1 MGHRA and CDR2 YSYEKL. The CDR3 is CSSSLVAGGDYNEQFF. The CDR3 DNA sequence: TGCTCCAGCAGCCTTGTAGCGGGAGGGGACTACAATGAGCAGTTCTTC.

This clone appeared a few times. V is TRBV5-1 and J is TRBJ1-6; perhaps TRBD1 as D (5 bases). Trimming stripped 0 bases from V and 13 bases from J, with 11 bases between. The CDR3 runs 13 residues. Germline CDR1 is SGHRS and CDR2 is YFSETQ. The CDR3: CASSLGADSPLHF. The CDR3, as DNA: TGCGCCAGCAGCTTGGGAGCCGACAGTCCCCTCCACTTT.

This rearrangement joins TRBV19 to TRBJ1-4, with TRBD1 matching over 9 bases. The CDR3 contains 15 residues. Germline V gene data show CDR1 as LNHDA and CDR2 as SQIVND (reference sequence). The V gene end was trimmed by 6 bases and the J gene end by 6 bases; junction bases not matched to a gene: 8. As DNA, the CDR3 is TGTGCCAGTAGCAAAAGGACAGGGGTGGATGAAAAACTGTTTTTT. The encoded protein is CASSKRTGVDEKLFF.